The 17 T cell receptor beta chains below were found in one sample sequenced in a study of cytomegalovirus exposure and HLA in healthy donors. The repertoire was sequenced with immunoSEQ multiplex PCR; TCRdb's copy has only in-frame clones and lacks some. The sample holds 150,000 to 200,000 clones, around 81% seen once. The source material was PBMCs. These receptors originate from a man in his thirties or forties in good health and CMV-seropositive.

The rearrangement uses TRBV4-3 and TRBJ1-6; TRBD1 agrees at 9 bases. The CDR3 loop spans 21 amino acids. Per the germline V gene, CDR1 is LGHNA and CDR2 is YSLEER. Trimming took 0 bases from V and 1 from J; bases not matched to a gene: 13. CDR3 sequence: CASSQDHPGQGYRSYNSPLHF. CDR3 DNA sequence: TGCGCCAGCAGCCAAGATCACCCGGGACAGGGTTATAGATCCTATAATTCACCCCTCCACTTT.

CDR3 coding DNA: TGTGCCAGCAGCCTTACTAGCCCCCCCGGCGGGGAGCTGTTTTTT. Amino acids: CASSLTSPPGGELFF. The chain employs TRBV7-2 and TRBJ2-2, with a tentative D call TRBD2 (6 bases). The V end was cut by 5 bases, the J end by 7 bases, with 17 bases between. The germline V gene encodes CDR1 SGHTA and CDR2 FQGNSA. The CDR3 consists of 15 residues.

The rearrangement links TRBV6-6 to TRBJ1-1; D may be TRBD1 (5 bases). Germline CDR1 is MNHNY and CDR2 is SVGAGI (reference sequence). The ends were cut back, 6 bases at V and 1 base at J, with 9 bases in the middle. The CDR3 is 13 residues long. CDR3 sequence: CASSPGRNTEAFF. For the CDR3, the DNA is TGTGCCAGCAGCCCAGGGCGGAACACTGAAGCTTTCTTT.

CDR3 region: CASSQASTDTQYF. As DNA, the CDR3 is TGCGCCAGCAGCCAAGCTAGCACAGATACGCAGTATTTT. The rearrangement joins TRBV4-3 to TRBJ2-3; no firm D call. V was clipped by 1 base and J by 0 bases, with 2 bases between them. The CDR3 extends over 13 amino acids. Germline CDR1 reads LGHNA; CDR2 reads YSLEER.

In DNA form, the CDR3 reads TGCAGCGCCGAGGGTGGGTTAGGTCAGCCCCAGCATTTT. It codes for CSAEGGLGQPQHF. The rearrangement links TRBV29-1 to TRBJ1-5, with D unclear. The CDR3 has 13 residues. V was pared by 7 bases and J by 6 bases, with 16 bases between. Germline V CDR1 and CDR2: SQVTM, ANQGSEA.

The genes are TRBV4-1 and TRBJ1-2; 7 bases are a match to TRBD1. V lost 4 bases, J lost 4 bases, and 15 bases stayed unmatched. Germline V gene sequence: CDR1 MGHRA, CDR2 YSYEKL. This CDR3 has 17 amino acids. The CDR3 DNA reads TGCGCCAGCAGCCCGAACCCGCGACAGGGCGCGATCTATGGCTACACCTTC. Protein sequence: CASSPNPRQGAIYGYTF.

The V gene is TRBV2, the J gene TRBJ1-2; D unclear. Per the germline V gene, CDR1 is SNHLY and CDR2 is FYNNEI. This CDR3 contains 12 residues. Trimming left V 4 bases short and J 4 bases short, with 7 bases between. In DNA, the CDR3 is TGTGCCAGCAGTGTCCGGGGCTATGGCTACACCTTC. Translating it yields CASSVRGYGYTF.

The CDR3 nucleotides are TGTGCCAGCATGCGGGCTCATACTGAAGCTTTCTTT. Its protein is CASMRAHTEAFF. The chain is built from TRBV11-2 and TRBJ1-1, with D uncertain. CDR1 SGHAT and CDR2 FQNNGV come from the germline V gene. Trimming took 7 bases from V and 5 from J, leaving 11 bases between them. The CDR3 runs 12 residues.

V gene TRBV30 combines with J gene TRBJ2-7; no firm D call. The CDR3 has 12 residues. The V end was cut by 1 base, the J end by 4 bases, with 8 bases between. CDR1 and CDR2 from the germline V gene are GTSNPN and SVGIG (reference sequence). CDR3 sequence (DNA): TGTGCCTGGAGTGCGTCGTTTTACGAGCAGTACTTC. Amino acids: CAWSASFYEQYF.

The V call is TRBV6-6, the J call TRBJ1-2; D unclear. V was shortened by 4 bases and J by 7 bases, with 19 bases between the two germline ends. The CDR3 runs 15 residues. Germline lookup yields CDR1 MNHNY and CDR2 SVGAGI (reference sequence). This CDR3 reads CASSSYGSLEGGYTF. As DNA, the CDR3 is TGTGCCAGCAGTTCCTACGGGTCTCTGGAGGGTGGCTACACCTTC.

Only a few counts were recorded for this clone. The chain couples TRBV7-9 to TRBJ2-7, with D maybe TRBD2 (5 bases). This CDR3 is 15 amino acids long. Trimming removed 1 base at V and 3 bases at J, with 13 bases between. The germline CDR1 and CDR2 sequences are SEHNR and FQNEAQ (reference sequence). As DNA, the CDR3 is TGTGCCAGCAGCTTAGTAATCGGGAAAGTCTACGAGCAGTACTTC. Its translation: CASSLVIGKVYEQYF.

The chain links TRBV5-1 to TRBJ2-5; the match to TRBD2 covers 10 bases. This CDR3 region has 17 residues. Germline V gene lookup returns CDR1 SGHRS and CDR2 YFSETQ. The V and J ends lost 4 bases and 2 bases, in that order; junction bases with no gene match: 11. CDR3 nucleotides: TGCGCCAGCAGCCGCACGGAGGGGACTAGCGTTCAAGAGACCCAGTACTTC. Protein: CASSRTEGTSVQETQYF.

The chain couples TRBV14 to TRBJ2-7; TRBD1 matches at 7 bases. V was clipped by 2 bases and J by 3 bases; unmatched bases: 4. Germline CDR1 reads SGHDN; CDR2 reads FVKESK. The CDR3 length is 14 residues. As DNA, the CDR3 is TGTGCCAGCAGCCAATGGGACAGCTACTACGAGCAGTACTTC. Amino acids: CASSQWDSYYEQYF.

The chain is built from TRBV29-1 and TRBJ2-1; 10 bases are a match to TRBD1. The CDR3 is 16 residues long. CDR1 SQVTM and CDR2 ANQGSEA come from the germline V gene. Trimming took 4 bases from V and 4 from J; bases not matched to a gene: 10. The CDR3 DNA follows: TGCAGCGTTGTCGGGTCTGACAGGGGGCTATACAATGAGCAGTTCTTC. The encoded protein is CSVVGSDRGLYNEQFF.

The chain is built from TRBV6-6 and TRBJ1-6; no clear D gene. CDR1 MNHNY and CDR2 SVGAGI come from the germline V gene (reference sequence). Deletions cut 7 bases from V and 8 bases from J, with 12 bases between. The CDR3 is 13 residues long. In nucleotides, the CDR3 is TGTGCCAGCAAATCAGCGGGAGATTCACCCCTCCACTTT. It yields the protein CASKSAGDSPLHF.

The chain carries TRBV27 and TRBJ2-7; 10 bases are shared with TRBD1. CDR3 length: 14 amino acids. V trimming: 6 bases; J trimming: 2 bases; junction bases outside the gene matches: 4. Germline assignment: CDR1 MNHEY and CDR2 SMNVEV (reference sequence). CDR3 in amino acids: CASRPGTGAYEQYF. CDR3 DNA: TGTGCCAGCAGACCCGGGACAGGGGCCTACGAGCAGTACTTC.

J is TRBJ2-7 and V is TRBV10-3; TRBD1 might be the D (6 bases). Looked up from germline, CDR1 is ENHRY and CDR2 is SYGVKD. Trimming shortened V by 1 base and J by 0 bases, and 13 bases separated the two germline ends. This CDR3 spans 16 amino acids. Here the CDR3 DNA reads TGTGCCATCAGTGAGTTGAGGACAGTAAGCTCCTACGAGCAGTACTTC. It yields the protein CAISELRTVSSYEQYF.